The 32 T cell receptor beta chains given below trace back to one sample, sequenced in a study of technical replicates of blood from four donors. TCRdb keeps only in-frame clones here, not all; method: immunoSEQ multiplex PCR. The profile shows about 83,000 clones, approximately 97% of them singletons. The sequenced sample was T cells isolated from PBMCs. The receptors come from a human donor in good health.

V and J are TRBV19 and TRBJ2-3; D is possibly TRBD1 (5 bases). Trimming took off 3 bases at V and 0 bases at J, with 10 bases between the two ends. The CDR3 covers 15 residues. The germline CDR1 and CDR2 sequences are LNHDA and SQIVND (reference sequence). In nucleotides, the CDR3 is TGTGCCAGTAGTATCGAACAGGTTAGCACAGATACGCAGTATTTT. This translates into CASSIEQVSTDTQYF.

CDR3 bases: TGTGCCAGCAGTGAAGCGCTTAGGAGGGGTGATGTGAACACTGAAGCTTTCTTT. Translated: CASSEALRRGDVNTEAFF. The J gene is TRBJ1-1, the V gene TRBV2, with D maybe TRBD1 (5 bases). Trimming removed 0 bases from V and 0 bases from J, with 17 bases in between. The CDR3 totals 18 residues. From germline, CDR1 is SNHLY and CDR2 FYNNEI.

CDR3 protein: CAGQRVAKNIQYF. In DNA form, the CDR3 reads TGTGCCGGACAGAGAGTAGCCAAAAACATTCAGTACTTC. The chain recombines TRBV2 with TRBJ2-4; a weak D match, TRBD1 (6 bases). The CDR3 is made up of 13 amino acids. V dropped 11 bases and J dropped 0 bases, with 11 bases sitting between them. Per germline, CDR1 SNHLY and CDR2 FYNNEI. Filled out from reference TRBV2 and TRBJ2-4, the complete variable domain reads EPEVTQTPSHQVTQMGQEVILRCVPISNHLYFYWYRQILGQKVEFLVSFYNNEISEKSEIFDDQFSVERPDGSNFTLKIRSTKLEDSAMYFCAGQRVAKNIQYFGAGTRLSVL.

The gene calls are TRBV19 and TRBJ2-1; tentatively, D is TRBD2 (5 bases). CDR3 length: 14 residues. Trimming took off 5 bases at V and 5 bases at J, with 13 bases between the two ends. Germline V gene data show CDR1 as LNHDA and CDR2 as SQIVND (reference sequence). The CDR3 coding sequence is TGTGCCAGTAGTCCCAGGACTCTTAACAATGAGCAGTTCTTC. It specifies CASSPRTLNNEQFF.

V usage is TRBV7-3 and J usage is TRBJ1-1, with D maybe TRBD1 (5 bases). CDR3 length equals 12 residues. Germline assignment: CDR1 SGHTA and CDR2 FQGTGA. Trimming took off 6 bases at V and 12 bases at J, with 17 bases between the two ends. The CDR3 bases are TGTGCCAGCAGTTCAACTAGCGGGGGTACTTTCTTT. Amino acids: CASSSTSGGTFF.

The chain recombines TRBV19 with TRBJ2-2; 8 bases line up with TRBD1. In germline, CDR1 is LNHDA, CDR2 SQIVND (reference sequence). Trimming removed 6 bases from V and 6 bases from J; junction bases left unmatched: 18. The CDR3 runs 18 residues. CDR3 sequence: CASSTSWNQGAKAGELFF. Here the CDR3 DNA reads TGTGCCAGTAGCACATCTTGGAATCAGGGGGCGAAAGCCGGGGAGCTGTTTTTT.

The chain joins TRBV6-5 to TRBJ2-7, with TRBD1 identical over 7 bases. Trimming cost V 11 bases and J 2 bases; bases outside gene matches: 3. The germline CDR1 and CDR2 sequences are MNHEY and SVGAGI. There are 11 residues in the CDR3. The CDR3 spells CAVQGTYEQYF. Here the CDR3 DNA reads TGTGCCGTACAGGGGACCTACGAGCAGTACTTC.

The chain recombines TRBV6-6 with TRBJ2-7; 11 nucleotides line up with TRBD1. The CDR3 runs to 14 residues. V trimming: 5 bases; J trimming: 5 bases; junction bases outside the gene matches: 5. Germline V lookup: CDR1 MNHNY, CDR2 SVGAGI (reference sequence). CDR3 protein: CASSNRDRGNEQYF. CDR3 in DNA: TGTGCCAGCAGTAACCGGGACAGGGGGAACGAGCAGTACTTC.

This chain connects TRBV6-6 to TRBJ1-2; D is possibly TRBD1 (6 bases). Looked up from germline, CDR1 is MNHNY and CDR2 is SVGAGI (reference sequence). The CDR3 spans 13 residues. V shed 7 bases and J shed 3 bases, with 12 bases lying between them. CDR3 DNA sequence: TGTGCCAGCAAGGACAGAGGGGACTATGGCTACACCTTC. Protein product: CASKDRGDYGYTF.

The chain recombines TRBV5-1 with TRBJ1-4; D is ambiguous. The V end was cut by 0 bases, the J end by 4 bases, with 16 bases between. From germline, CDR1 is SGHRS and CDR2 YFSETQ. The CDR3 contains 17 residues. The CDR3, as DNA: TGCGCCAGCAGCTTGGCAGCAGCGACCGGATTTAATGAAAAACTGTTTTTT. Its translation: CASSLAAATGFNEKLFF.

V is TRBV6-5 and J is TRBJ2-1, with 7 positions matching TRBD1. CDR1 and CDR2 from the germline V gene are MNHEY and SVGAGI. The CDR3 contains 14 residues. V lost 6 bases and J lost 6; bases outside the gene matches: 8. CDR3 sequence (DNA): TGTGCCAGCAGGCGACAGGGTACGGTCAATGAGCAGTTCTTC. Translated: CASRRQGTVNEQFF.

V is TRBV7-9 and J is TRBJ1-2; D is perhaps TRBD1 (6 bases). This CDR3 contains 13 residues. Germline CDR1 is SEHNR and CDR2 is FQNEAQ (reference sequence). V was cut by 1 base and J by 8 bases, with 11 bases left in between. CDR3 bases: TGTGCCAGCAGCTTAGTGGCAGGGGAAGGCTACACCTTC. It translates to CASSLVAGEGYTF.

In its sample, this clone was seen once. This chain links TRBV10-3 with TRBJ1-2; 8 nucleotides line up with TRBD1. Germline trimming cut 2 bases from V and 5 bases from J; bases unmatched to any gene: 1. The CDR3 runs to 13 residues. Per germline, CDR1 ENHRY and CDR2 SYGVKD. The CDR3 DNA is TGTGCCATCAGTGAGGGACAGGGTTATGGCTACACCTTC. It translates to CAISEGQGYGYTF.

CDR3 sequence: CAISEQAGNTIYF. CDR3 nucleotide sequence: TGTGCCATCAGTGAGCAGGCTGGAAACACCATATATTTT. The chain links TRBV10-3 to TRBJ1-3; D unresolved. The V end lost 2 bases, the J end lost 2 bases, and 4 bases lay between the germline ends. Germline V lookup: CDR1 ENHRY, CDR2 SYGVKD. The CDR3 extends over 13 amino acids.

The genes are TRBV27 and TRBJ1-2; 8 bases map to TRBD1. The CDR3 has 15 amino acids. Trimming removed 5 bases from V and 9 bases from J; junction bases left unmatched: 14. CDR1 is MNHEY, CDR2 SMNVEV, per germline (reference sequence). The CDR3 protein is CASSKPGQGTLSYTF. CDR3 in DNA: TGTGCCAGCAGTAAACCAGGACAGGGTACCTTAAGCTACACCTTC.

The chain links TRBV6-4 to TRBJ2-3, with 12 positions matching TRBD2. The CDR3 covers 13 residues. CDR1 is MRHNA and CDR2 is SNTAGT in the germline V gene. V shed 5 bases, J shed 6 bases, and the junction held 0 bases outside the gene matches. CDR3 sequence (DNA): TGTGCCAGCAGTACTAGCGGGAGGGATACGCAGTATTTT. This codes for CASSTSGRDTQYF.

The chain combines TRBV29-1 with TRBJ1-1; D remains ambiguous. Germline V lookup: CDR1 SQVTM, CDR2 ANQGSEA. The CDR3 extends over 13 amino acids. Trimming left V 1 base short and J 1 base short, with 7 bases between. This CDR3 is CSVEVGRNTEAFF. The CDR3 DNA sequence: TGCAGCGTTGAAGTCGGTAGGAACACTGAAGCTTTCTTT.

This rearrangement joins TRBV30 to TRBJ2-5; 8 bases are a match to TRBD2. The DNA end is a closer match to TRBJ2-7, so the J assignment may be wrong. This CDR3 has 14 amino acids. Per germline, CDR1 GTSNPN and CDR2 SVGIG (reference sequence). In nucleotides, the CDR3 is TGTGCCTGGGCCACTAGCGGACCCTCGTACGAGCAGTACTTC. It yields the protein CAWATSGPSYEQYF.

V usage is TRBV25-1 and J usage is TRBJ1-4; 7 bases map to TRBD1. The CDR3 loop spans 15 amino acids. The germline CDR1 and CDR2 sequences are MGHDK and SYGVNS. The trim removed 3 bases at V and 7 bases at J, leaving 8 bases unmatched. Here the CDR3 reads CASSEGTATFEKLFF. The CDR3 DNA follows: TGTGCCAGCAGTGAGGGGACAGCAACTTTTGAAAAACTGTTTTTT.

The genes are TRBV7-2 and TRBJ2-5; no reliable D call. Germline-derived CDR1 and CDR2 are SGHTA and FQGNSA. V gave up 2 bases and J gave up 5 bases, with 12 bases separating them. CDR3 length: 14 residues. This CDR3 is CASSLYASEETQYF. CDR3 nucleotide sequence: TGTGCCAGCAGCTTATATGCCTCGGAGGAGACCCAGTACTTC.

This clone was seen a few times. V and J are TRBV6-1 and TRBJ1-2; D gene unclear. Germline CDR1 is MNHNS and CDR2 is SASEGT. The CDR3 covers 11 residues. V shed 5 bases and J shed 6 bases, with 7 bases lying between them. CDR3 residues: CASSWANGYTF. The CDR3 region has the DNA TGTGCCAGCAGTTGGGCGAATGGCTACACCTTC.

The chain joins TRBV6-5 to TRBJ2-7; D remains ambiguous. The CDR3 sequence is 13 residues long. V dropped 9 bases and J dropped 2 bases, with 14 bases sitting between them. From germline, CDR1 is MNHEY and CDR2 SVGAGI. The CDR3 loop is CASAAGIPYEQYF. Here the CDR3 DNA reads TGTGCCAGTGCTGCCGGTATCCCCTACGAGCAGTACTTC.

V gene TRBV19 combines with J gene TRBJ2-1; D possibly corresponds to TRBD2 (6 bases). The CDR3 loop spans 15 amino acids. Deletions cut 2 bases from V and 5 bases from J, with 13 bases between. Germline V gene sequence: CDR1 LNHDA, CDR2 SQIVND (reference sequence). The CDR3 region is CASSISEGPHNEQFF. CDR3 bases: TGTGCCAGTAGTATATCGGAGGGGCCGCACAATGAGCAGTTCTTC.

The V gene is TRBV6-5, the J gene TRBJ2-7; 9 bases are a match to TRBD1. Trimming took 6 bases from V and 5 from J; bases not matched to a gene: 11. CDR1 and CDR2 (germline): MNHEY, SVGAGI. The length of the CDR3 is 15 residues. CDR3 sequence reads: CASRWTGEFVDEQYF. CDR3 coding DNA: TGTGCCAGCAGATGGACAGGGGAGTTTGTCGACGAGCAGTACTTC.

The CDR3 region is CAWSGQGGSYEQYF. In DNA form, the CDR3 reads TGTGCCTGGAGTGGACAGGGAGGCTCCTACGAGCAGTACTTC. The chain recombines TRBV30 with TRBJ2-7, with D tentatively TRBD1 (7 bases). Trimming pared 1 base from V and 0 bases from J, leaving 10 bases between. Looked up from germline, CDR1 is GTSNPN and CDR2 is SVGIG (reference sequence). This CDR3 has 14 amino acids. Combining the CDR3 with reference TRBV30 and TRBJ2-7 gives the whole variable domain SQTIHQWPATLVQPVGSPLSLECTVEGTSNPNLYWYRQAAGRGLQLLFYSVGIGQISSEVPQNLSASRPQDRQFILSSKKLLLSDSGFYLCAWSGQGGSYEQYFGPGTRLTVT.

The genes are TRBV7-9 and TRBJ2-3; tentatively, D is TRBD2 (6 bases). The germline V gene has CDR1 SEHNR and CDR2 FQNEAQ (reference sequence). V was trimmed by 3 bases and J by 5 bases, leaving 15 bases between them. The CDR3 covers 15 residues. This chain's CDR3 is CASSFSGGRGDTQYF. The DNA for the CDR3 is TGTGCCAGCAGCTTTTCCGGCGGGCGGGGAGATACGCAGTATTTT.

The gene calls are TRBV5-1 and TRBJ2-4, with TRBD2 matching 12 bases. With V trimmed by 5 bases and J by 5 bases, 2 bases remained unmatched. Germline V lookup: CDR1 SGHRS, CDR2 YFSETQ. The CDR3 is 14 amino acids. This CDR3 is CASRLAGGQNIQYF. CDR3 DNA sequence: TGCGCCAGCAGACTAGCGGGAGGTCAAAACATTCAGTACTTC.

This rearrangement joins TRBV19 to TRBJ2-1; 14 bases fit TRBD2. The CDR3 contains 17 residues. The germline CDR1 and CDR2 sequences are LNHDA and SQIVND (reference sequence). Trimming took 10 bases from V and 4 from J; bases not matched to a gene: 12. Written as DNA, the CDR3 is TGTGCCACACCTCCGGGACTAGCGGGAGTAGCGTACAATGAGCAGTTCTTC. Translated, it gives CATPPGLAGVAYNEQFF.

The chain couples TRBV30 to TRBJ1-2; 10 bases map to TRBD1. There are 17 residues in the CDR3. J gave up 1 base and V 4 bases, and 12 bases lay outside the gene matches. Germline loops: CDR1 GTSNPN, CDR2 SVGIG (reference sequence). The CDR3 loop reads CAWTGSARDRGNYGYTF. In DNA form, the CDR3 reads TGTGCCTGGACGGGAAGTGCTAGGGACAGGGGTAACTATGGCTACACCTTC.

V is TRBV28 and J is TRBJ2-7; D is unresolved. The CDR3 is made up of 11 amino acids. CDR1 and CDR2 from the germline V gene are MDHEN and SYDVKM. V was cut by 6 bases and J by 3 bases, with 6 bases left in between. This CDR3 reads CASSKIYEQYF. CDR3 sequence (DNA): TGTGCCAGCAGCAAAATCTACGAGCAGTACTTC.

The V gene is TRBV6-5, the J gene TRBJ2-7; perhaps TRBD1 as D (7 bases). Trimming took 2 bases from V and 1 from J, leaving 9 bases between them. The CDR3 extends over 14 amino acids. Germline CDR1 is MNHEY and CDR2 is SVGAGI. The CDR3 is CASSYQGGSYEQYF. CDR3 DNA: TGTGCCAGCAGTTACCAGGGGGGTTCCTACGAGCAGTACTTC.

The V and J genes are TRBV10-3 and TRBJ1-2; D gene ambiguous. Germline V gene sequence: CDR1 ENHRY, CDR2 SYGVKD. Trimming removed 9 bases from V and 3 bases from J, with 14 bases in between. The CDR3 covers 13 residues. CDR3 loop: CAISSQHDYGYTF. CDR3 DNA: TGTGCCATAAGTTCACAGCATGACTATGGCTACACCTTC.